The 27 T cell receptor beta chains below all came from one sample that was sequenced in a study of cytotoxic CD8 clonotypes in ibrutinib-treated CLL. Profiling relied on immunoSEQ multiplex PCR, and the TCRdb table lists in-frame clones only, not all of them. The top ten clones hold just over 3% of a sample with approximately 70,000 clones, less than 95% of them seen once. Sequencing was performed on PBMCs, taken after 12 months of ibrutinib treatment. Receptor source: a human donor with chronic lymphocytic leukemia.

The gene calls are TRBV7-2 and TRBJ2-5; 8 bases map to TRBD2. CDR3 length: 17 amino acids. In germline, CDR1 is SGHTA, CDR2 FQGNSA. The ends lost 2 bases at V and 4 bases at J; junction bases unmatched: 12. CDR3 residues: CASSLLGREVLGETQYF. In DNA form, the CDR3 reads TGTGCCAGCAGCTTATTAGGGCGGGAGGTATTGGGAGAGACCCAGTACTTC.

The J gene is TRBJ1-5, the V gene TRBV27; possible D gene TRBD1, 5 bases. Germline CDR1 is MNHEY and CDR2 is SMNVEV (reference sequence). V lost 0 bases, J lost 3 bases, and 12 bases lay in between. The CDR3 loop spans 16 amino acids. CDR3 protein: CASSLSTGHLNQPQHF. CDR3 nucleotide sequence: TGTGCCAGCAGTTTATCGACCGGACACCTCAATCAGCCCCAGCATTTT.

This rearrangement joins TRBV7-6 to TRBJ2-7; no clear D. The CDR3 covers 13 residues. Trimming left V 5 bases short and J 7 bases short, with 15 bases between. Per the germline V gene, CDR1 is SGHVS and CDR2 is FNYEAQ. Here the CDR3 reads CASSPPNGFEQYF. The CDR3 DNA reads as TGTGCCAGCAGCCCCCCAAATGGGTTTGAGCAGTACTTC.

The chain is built from TRBV6-5 and TRBJ2-1, with no clear D. The CDR3 runs to 16 residues. Germline assignment: CDR1 MNHEY and CDR2 SVGAGI. Trimming took off 0 bases at V and 0 bases at J, with 9 bases between the two ends. CDR3 loop: CASSYSQLSSYNEQFF. CDR3 coding DNA: TGTGCCAGCAGTTACTCCCAGTTAAGCTCCTACAATGAGCAGTTCTTC.

This clone was picked up one time. The V and J genes are TRBV7-9 and TRBJ1-4; the D is unclear. Germline loops: CDR1 SEHNR, CDR2 FQNEAQ (reference sequence). V was clipped by 5 bases and J by 0 bases, with 10 bases between them. This CDR3 is built from 15 residues. The CDR3 here is CASSPGLATNEKLFF. CDR3 coding DNA: TGTGCCAGCAGCCCCGGGCTTGCAACTAATGAAAAACTGTTTTTT.

The chain joins TRBV4-1 to TRBJ2-7; 10 positions match TRBD1. From germline, CDR1 is MGHRA and CDR2 YSYEKL. CDR3 length: 16 residues. V shed 1 base, J shed 1 base, and the junction held 4 bases outside the gene matches. The CDR3 DNA reads TGCGCCAGCAGCCAAGTCCGGGACAGGGGATCCTACGAGCAGTACTTC. It codes for CASSQVRDRGSYEQYF.

The V gene is TRBV4-3, the J gene TRBJ1-5, with no clear D. The CDR3 has 12 amino acids. V gave up 0 bases and J gave up 7 bases, with 4 bases separating them. The germline CDR1 and CDR2 sequences are LGHNA and YSLEER. CDR3 coding DNA: TGCGCCAGCAGCCAAGAAGGACAGCCCCAGCATTTT. It yields the protein CASSQEGQPQHF.

This clone appeared once. The sample holds other DNA sequences that translate to the same CDR3. Here the CDR3 reads CASGSTMTGISGNTIYF. DNA for the CDR3: TGTGCTAGTGGTTCTACTATGACGGGGATCTCTGGAAACACCATATATTTT. The chain employs TRBV12-5 and TRBJ1-3, with D unclear. CDR1 is LGHNT, CDR2 FRNRAP, per germline. V lost 4 bases to trimming and J lost 0 bases, with 16 bases between them. This CDR3 has 17 amino acids.

This CDR3 reads CASSYRTGLPAGYF. The DNA for the CDR3 is TGTGCCAGCAGCTACCGGACAGGGCTCCCCGCTGGGTACTTC. This chain links TRBV5-6 with TRBJ2-7; 8 nucleotides agree with TRBD1. The CDR3 has 14 residues. Germline V lookup: CDR1 SGHDT, CDR2 YYEEEE. V dropped 3 bases and J dropped 12; count of bases not matched to a gene: 14.

This chain uses TRBV25-1 with TRBJ1-5; possibly TRBD1 for D (6 bases). The germline V and J ends were trimmed by 0 bases and 5 bases, with 14 bases remaining between them. CDR3 length equals 16 residues. From germline, CDR1 is MGHDK and CDR2 SYGVNS. Here the CDR3 reads CASSEYLGGVDQPQHF. The CDR3 DNA sequence: TGTGCCAGCAGTGAATATCTAGGGGGTGTTGATCAGCCCCAGCATTTT.

This rearrangement joins TRBV14 to TRBJ2-7; 7 nucleotides match TRBD1. The V gene end was trimmed by 5 bases and the J gene end by 2 bases; junction bases not matched to a gene: 6. CDR3 length: 14 residues. Germline V lookup: CDR1 SGHDN, CDR2 FVKESK. The CDR3 loop reads CASSAWTGPYEQYF. CDR3 nucleotides: TGTGCCAGCAGCGCCTGGACAGGACCCTACGAGCAGTACTTC.

J is TRBJ2-1 and V is TRBV4-1; D is ambiguous. V lost 2 bases to trimming and J lost 7 bases, with 15 bases between them. Germline CDR1 is MGHRA and CDR2 is YSYEKL. This CDR3 spans 15 amino acids. The CDR3 coding sequence is TGCGCCAGCAGCCAAATCCCTATCGTAGGGAATGAGCAGTTCTTC. This translates into CASSQIPIVGNEQFF.

J is TRBJ2-7 and V is TRBV4-1; D assignment may be TRBD1 or TRBD2 (6 bases each). Germline assignment: CDR1 MGHRA and CDR2 YSYEKL. The CDR3 sequence is 15 residues long. Trimming took 1 base from V and 4 from J, leaving 14 bases between them. The CDR3 here is CASSQVIGGGYEQYF. The CDR3 bases are TGCGCCAGCAGCCAAGTAATAGGAGGGGGGTACGAGCAGTACTTC.

The chain is built from TRBV7-2 and TRBJ2-7, with D unclear. The CDR3 runs 14 residues. Trimming left V 1 base short and J 2 bases short, with 9 bases between. CDR1 SGHTA and CDR2 FQGNSA come from the germline V gene. DNA of the CDR3: TGTGCCAGCAGCTTAGGTGCGAGCACCTACGAGCAGTACTTC. It specifies CASSLGASTYEQYF. The whole variable domain, remainder taken from reference TRBV7-2 and TRBJ2-7, is GAGVSQSPSNKVTEKGKDVELRCDPISGHTALYWYRQSLGQGLEFLIYFQGNSAPDKSGLPSDRFSAERTGGSVSTLTIQRTQQEDSAVYLCASSLGASTYEQYFGPGTRLTVT.

The chain links TRBV19 to TRBJ2-2; TRBD1 matches at 9 bases. Per germline, CDR1 LNHDA and CDR2 SQIVND (reference sequence). V gave up 8 bases and J gave up 5 bases; unmatched junction bases: 12. The CDR3 totals 16 residues. The CDR3 coding sequence is TGTGCCAGTTTACAGGGGGCACTTATCTCGACCGGGGAGCTGTTTTTT. Protein product: CASLQGALISTGELFF. The variable domain in full, with the rest retrieved from reference TRBV19 and TRBJ2-2, is DGGITQSPKYLFRKEGQNVTLSCEQNLNHDAMYWYRQDPGQGLRLIYYSQIVNDFQKGDIAEGYSVSREKKESFPLTVTSAQKNPTAFYLCASLQGALISTGELFFGEGSRLTVL.

V is TRBV2 and J is TRBJ2-7; TRBD1 matches 7 bases. Germline V lookup: CDR1 SNHLY, CDR2 FYNNEI. This CDR3 is built from 13 residues. Trimming cost V 6 bases and J 2 bases; bases outside gene matches: 4. The chain's CDR3 is CASRTGIAYEQYF. Here the CDR3 DNA reads TGTGCCAGCAGGACAGGGATCGCCTACGAGCAGTACTTC.

V and J are TRBV28 and TRBJ2-7, with no clear D. CDR1 is MDHEN and CDR2 is SYDVKM in the germline V gene. Trimming shortened V by 1 base and J by 10 bases, and 20 bases separated the two germline ends. CDR3 size: 15 residues. The CDR3 nucleotides are TGTGCCAGCAGTTTATTCCACACCGAAACCTTAATTCAGTACTTC. Translation gives CASSLFHTETLIQYF.

This chain joins TRBV18 and TRBJ1-2, with TRBD1 identical over 9 bases. The V gene end was trimmed by 3 bases and the J gene end by 1 base; junction bases not matched to a gene: 6. The CDR3 runs 16 residues. Germline values: CDR1 KGHSH, CDR2 LQKENI. The CDR3: CASSPTGTGLNYGYTF. For the CDR3, the DNA is TGTGCCAGCTCACCTACAGGGACAGGGCTTAACTATGGCTACACCTTC.

The V and J genes are TRBV6-1 and TRBJ2-7; 9 bases match TRBD1. CDR1 and CDR2 from the germline V gene are MNHNS and SASEGT. V shed 3 bases and J 4 bases; nucleotides not matched to a gene: 7. CDR3 length: 15 amino acids. The CDR3 DNA reads TGTGCCAGCAGTGATTGGGACAGGGTAATTTACGAGCAGTACTTC. It specifies CASSDWDRVIYEQYF.

The chain uses TRBV7-8 and TRBJ1-2; unclear D gene. Trimming cost V 5 bases and J 4 bases, with 17 bases left between them. The CDR3 is 15 residues long. The germline V gene encodes CDR1 SGHVS and CDR2 FQNEAQ. The CDR3 sequence is CASSPPPGELYGYTF. The CDR3 DNA follows: TGTGCCAGCAGCCCTCCGCCCGGGGAACTCTATGGCTACACCTTC. Together with reference TRBV7-8 and TRBJ1-2, the CDR3 gives the full variable domain: GAGVSQSPRYKVAKRGQDVALRCDPISGHVSLFWYQQALGQGPEFLTYFQNEAQLDKSGLPSDRFFAERPEGSVSTLKIQRTQQEDSAVYLCASSPPPGELYGYTFGSGTRLTVV.

The J gene is TRBJ1-5, the V gene TRBV6-5, with TRBD1 matching over 10 bases. The germline V gene has CDR1 MNHEY and CDR2 SVGAGI. With V trimmed by 4 bases and J by 9 bases, 9 bases remained unmatched. The CDR3 length is 15 residues. The CDR3 here is CASSSDRGGLWPQHF. In nucleotides, the CDR3 is TGTGCCAGCAGTTCGGACAGGGGGGGGTTATGGCCCCAGCATTTT.

This chain uses TRBV25-1 with TRBJ2-7; TRBD2 agrees at 8 bases. Germline CDR1 reads MGHDK; CDR2 reads SYGVNS. J gave up 3 bases and V 6 bases, and 13 bases lay outside the gene matches. The CDR3 totals 16 residues. CDR3: CASRGAGVPYGYEQYF. CDR3 DNA: TGTGCCAGCAGAGGAGCGGGAGTCCCCTACGGCTACGAGCAGTACTTC.

The chain combines TRBV6-1 with TRBJ2-5; D uncertain. In germline, CDR1 is MNHNS, CDR2 SASEGT. The CDR3 is made up of 15 amino acids. V was pared by 4 bases and J by 2 bases, with 14 bases between. The CDR3 nucleotides are TGTGCCAGCAGTGTATGGGCAGCCTTACAAGAGACCCAGTACTTC. Amino acid sequence: CASSVWAALQETQYF.

The V and J genes are TRBV6-1 and TRBJ2-7; tentatively, D is TRBD1 (5 bases). Germline lookup yields CDR1 MNHNS and CDR2 SASEGT. This CDR3 has 13 residues. V was trimmed by 4 bases and J by 5 bases, leaving 12 bases between them. The CDR3 bases are TGTGCCAGCAGTGGCTGGCAGGACAACGAGCAGTACTTC. Protein: CASSGWQDNEQYF.

This chain uses TRBV29-1 with TRBJ1-1; 7 bases match TRBD1. The CDR3 is made up of 12 amino acids. The V gene's germline CDR1 is SQVTM and CDR2 ANQGSEA. V trimming: 4 bases; J trimming: 5 bases; junction bases outside the gene matches: 4. The CDR3 loop reads CSVGQGGTEAFF. Written as DNA, the CDR3 is TGCAGCGTTGGACAGGGAGGTACTGAAGCTTTCTTT.

The rearrangement links TRBV27 to TRBJ2-5; possible D gene TRBD2, 6 bases. Between the trimmed V and J ends, which lost 3 bases and 4 bases, there was a span of 12 bases. The CDR3 spans 14 residues. The germline V gene has CDR1 MNHEY and CDR2 SMNVEV (reference sequence). The CDR3: CASSFNGRAETQYF. The CDR3 nucleotides are TGTGCCAGCAGTTTCAACGGGAGAGCAGAGACCCAGTACTTC.

The chain couples TRBV19 to TRBJ1-5, with D unclear. The CDR3 extends over 16 amino acids. Trimming cost V 5 bases and J 3 bases, with 17 bases left between them. Germline V lookup: CDR1 LNHDA, CDR2 SQIVND (reference sequence). The CDR3 reads CASSLLKMADNQPQHF. CDR3 coding DNA: TGTGCCAGTAGTCTCCTCAAGATGGCCGACAATCAGCCCCAGCATTTT. The full variable domain, its missing parts supplied by reference TRBV19 and TRBJ1-5, is DGGITQSPKYLFRKEGQNVTLSCEQNLNHDAMYWYRQDPGQGLRLIYYSQIVNDFQKGDIAEGYSVSREKKESFPLTVTSAQKNPTAFYLCASSLLKMADNQPQHFGDGTRLSIL.